A selection of T cell receptor beta chains follows, all from one sample in a study of radiotherapy plus CTLA-4 blockade in lung cancer. The method was immunoSEQ multiplex PCR; TCRdb's version includes in-frame clones alone and lacks a portion of them. The table has roughly 50,000 clones, roughly 80% seen once; the top ten hold about 2.9%. The specimen comprised peripheral blood, sampled from a patient treated with radiotherapy plus ipilimumab. The receptors derive from a human donor with non-small cell lung cancer who had a partial response to radiotherapy plus ipilimumab. The CDR3 runs from the conserved cysteine through the conserved F or W. D genes are given only for firm matches. Some rows have no size entry. The others give once, few or many, or a class for an expanded clone.

d_call j_call v_call clone_size cdr3_aa cdr3_nt
TRBD1 TRBJ1-1 TRBV5-1 . CASSSGQPNTEAFF TGCGCCAGCAGCTCGGGACAGCCAAACACTGAAGCTTTCTTT
. TRBJ1-2 TRBV10-3 few CATKALLSSYGYTF TGTGCCACGAAGGCGCTCCTTTCTAGCTATGGCTACACCTTC
. TRBJ1-5 TRBV5-5 . CASSLVAGDQPQHF TGTGCCAGCAGCTTGGTGGCCGGGGATCAGCCCCAGCATTTT
. TRBJ1-1 TRBV5-1 . CASREEGGGEAFF TGCGCCAGCAGGGAGGAGGGGGGGGGAGAAGCTTTCTTT
. TRBJ2-2 TRBV6-5 . CASTRQLNTGELFF TGTGCCAGCACTCGACAACTCAACACCGGGGAGCTGTTTTTT
. TRBJ1-2 TRBV19 . CASRTTRGLGGYTF TGTGCCAGTAGAACGACCAGGGGCCTAGGTGGCTACACCTTC
TRBD1 TRBJ2-7 TRBV14 . CASSRGQGSYEQYF TGTGCCAGCAGCCGAGGACAGGGTTCCTACGAGCAGTACTTC
TRBD1 TRBJ1-5 TRBV7-2 once CASSLAGQGAFSQPQHF TGTGCCAGCAGCTTAGCCGGACAGGGGGCTTTTAGTCAGCCCCAGCATTTT
. TRBJ2-2 TRBV29-1 . CSVDWNTGELFF TGCAGCGTTGACTGGAACACCGGGGAGCTGTTTTTT
TRBD1 TRBJ2-7 TRBV10-3 . CAISLDRGGSYEQYF TGTGCCATCAGTTTGGACAGGGGGGGCTCGTACGAGCAGTACTTC
TRBD1 TRBJ1-2 TRBV7-9 . CASSVTGGLSGYTF TGTGCCAGCAGCGTAACAGGGGGCCTTTCTGGCTACACCTTC
. TRBJ2-2 TRBV19 . CASRRRLNTGELFF TGTGCCAGTAGGCGGAGGTTAAACACCGGGGAGCTGTTTTTT
. TRBJ2-3 TRBV4-1 . CASSQDLASYTDTQYF TGCGCCAGCAGCCAAGATCTAGCTTCGTACACAGATACGCAGTATTTT
. TRBJ1-5 TRBV19 . CASSIRDQPQHF TGTGCCAGTAGTATTCGGGATCAGCCCCAGCATTTT
. TRBJ2-3 TRBV4-2 . CASSQGTYRTDTQYF TGTGCCAGCAGCCAAGGGACATACAGGACAGATACGCAGTATTTT
. TRBJ2-5 TRBV5-1 . CASSLGQFTSGTQYF TGCGCCAGCAGCTTGGGACAGTTCACGAGTGGGACCCAGTACTTC
. TRBJ1-5 TRBV18 . CASSPTQEQPQHF TGTGCCAGCTCACCGACACAGGAGCAGCCCCAGCATTTT
TRBD2 TRBJ2-1 TRBV27 once CASSPRDYVYNEQFF TGTGCCAGCAGTCCACGGGACTATGTCTACAATGAGCAGTTCTTC
. TRBJ2-2 TRBV19 . CASSLTNTGELFF TGTGCCAGTAGTCTTACGAACACCGGGGAGCTGTTTTTT
. TRBJ1-1 TRBV5-1 . CASSLYPRSVGTEAFF TGCGCCAGCAGCTTGTATCCGAGGAGCGTAGGCACTGAAGCTTTCTTT
TRBD1 TRBJ1-1 TRBV5-1 . CASSLGTGGMNTEAFF TGCGCCAGCAGCTTGGGGACAGGGGGCATGAACACTGAAGCTTTCTTT
. TRBJ1-2 TRBV7-8 . CASSLVEGVDYGYTF TGTGCCAGCAGCTTAGTGGAGGGAGTGGATTATGGCTACACCTTC
. TRBJ2-7 TRBV7-8 . CASSLGQPSFYEQYF TGTGCCAGCAGCTTAGGACAGCCTAGTTTCTACGAGCAGTACTTC
. TRBJ1-3 TRBV6-5 . CASSGGGGGGNTIYF TGTGCCAGCAGTGGCGGGGGGGGAGGTGGAAACACCATATATTTT
. TRBJ1-4 TRBV9 . CASSVVDSPNEKLFF TGTGCCAGCAGCGTAGTAGATAGTCCTAATGAAAAACTGTTTTTT
. TRBJ2-3 TRBV5-1 few CASRGGGGITDTQYF TGCGCCAGCAGAGGGGGGGGCGGAATCACAGATACGCAGTATTTT
. TRBJ2-6 TRBV5-4 . CASSFRTGSGANVLTF TGTGCCAGCAGCTTCAGGACGGGGTCTGGGGCCAACGTCCTGACTTTC
TRBD1 TRBJ1-2 TRBV9 . CASSVGQGAGFYTF TGTGCCAGCAGCGTAGGGCAGGGGGCCGGTTTCTACACCTTC
TRBD1 TRBJ2-1 TRBV2 few CASSVAQGVNEQFF TGTGCCAGCAGTGTGGCACAGGGGGTCAATGAGCAGTTCTTC
TRBD2 TRBJ2-1 TRBV2 . CASELGLPNEQFF TGTGCCAGCGAGCTGGGACTACCCAATGAGCAGTTCTTC
. TRBJ1-1 TRBV5-1 . CASSLGGWGAGNTEAFF TGCGCCAGCAGCTTGGGTGGGTGGGGCGCCGGGAACACTGAAGCTTTCTTT
TRBD1 TRBJ2-5 TRBV5-6 few CASSLQPTGGIQTQYF TGTGCCAGCAGCCTCCAACCGACAGGGGGAATACAGACCCAGTACTTC
TRBD2 TRBJ2-7 TRBV7-9 . CASSLAGPGGDEQYF TGTGCCAGCAGCTTAGCGGGGCCGGGAGGGGACGAGCAGTACTTC
TRBD1 TRBJ1-6 TRBV6-5 . CASSRTGQNSPLHF TGTGCCAGCAGTAGGACAGGGCAGAATTCACCCCTCCACTTT
TRBD1 TRBJ2-7 TRBV5-5 . CASSLEGQFQNYEQYF TGTGCCAGCAGCTTGGAGGGACAGTTCCAGAACTACGAGCAGTACTTC
TRBD1 TRBJ1-5 TRBV18 . CASSPTGGYSNQPQHF TGTGCCAGCTCACCGACAGGGGGTTATAGCAATCAGCCCCAGCATTTT
TRBD1 TRBJ1-1 TRBV5-1 . CASSPQGGGTEAFF TGCGCCAGCAGCCCACAGGGGGGTGGCACTGAAGCTTTCTTT
. TRBJ1-1 TRBV27 . CASSFSGSNTEAFF TGTGCCAGCAGTTTCTCAGGGTCGAACACTGAAGCTTTCTTT
TRBD2 TRBJ2-5 TRBV4-3 . CASSQGTLRGGAETQYF TGCGCCAGCAGCCAAGGGACTTTGCGGGGGGGCGCAGAGACCCAGTACTTC
. TRBJ1-6 TRBV6-6 medium-sized CASRLTGSSYNSPLHF TGTGCCAGCAGACTCACAGGGAGCTCCTATAATTCACCCCTCCACTTT
. TRBJ2-4 TRBV5-4 . CATRGLAKNIQYF TGTGCCACCCGGGGACTCGCCAAAAACATTCAGTACTTC